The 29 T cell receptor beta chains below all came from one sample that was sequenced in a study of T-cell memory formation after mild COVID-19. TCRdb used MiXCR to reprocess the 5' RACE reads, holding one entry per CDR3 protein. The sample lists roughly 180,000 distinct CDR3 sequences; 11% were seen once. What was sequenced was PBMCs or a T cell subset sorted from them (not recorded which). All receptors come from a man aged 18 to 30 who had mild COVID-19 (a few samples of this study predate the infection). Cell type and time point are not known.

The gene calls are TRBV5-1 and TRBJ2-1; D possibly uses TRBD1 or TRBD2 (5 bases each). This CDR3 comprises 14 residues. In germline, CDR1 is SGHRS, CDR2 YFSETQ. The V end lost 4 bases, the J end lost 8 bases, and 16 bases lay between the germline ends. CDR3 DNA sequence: TGCGCCAGCAGCCTGGGGCTCGCCGGGGATGAGCAGTTCTTC. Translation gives CASSLGLAGDEQFF.

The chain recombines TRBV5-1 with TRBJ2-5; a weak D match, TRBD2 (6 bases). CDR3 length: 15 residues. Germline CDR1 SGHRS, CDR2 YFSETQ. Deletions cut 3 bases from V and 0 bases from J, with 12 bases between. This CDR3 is CASSSGVGYQETQYF. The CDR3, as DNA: TGCGCCAGCAGCTCGGGAGTTGGGTACCAAGAGACCCAGTACTTC. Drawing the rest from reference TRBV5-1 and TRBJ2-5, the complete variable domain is KAGVTQTPRYLIKTRGQQVTLSCSPISGHRSVSWYQQTPGQGLQFLFEYFSETQRNKGNFPGRFSGRQFSNSRSEMNVSTLELGDSALYLCASSSGVGYQETQYFGPGTRLLVL.

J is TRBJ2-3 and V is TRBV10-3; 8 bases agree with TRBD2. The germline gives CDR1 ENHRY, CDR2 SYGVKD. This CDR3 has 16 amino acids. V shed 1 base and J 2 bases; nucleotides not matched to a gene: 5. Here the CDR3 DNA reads TGTGCCATCAGTGAGTACGAGCGGGGGTACACAGATACGCAGTATTTT. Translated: CAISEYERGYTDTQYF.

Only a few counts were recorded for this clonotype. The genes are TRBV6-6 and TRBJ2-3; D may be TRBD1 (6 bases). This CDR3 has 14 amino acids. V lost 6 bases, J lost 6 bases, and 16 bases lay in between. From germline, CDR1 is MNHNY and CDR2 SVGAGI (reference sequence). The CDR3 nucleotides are TGTGCCAGCAGACAACGACAGGAGAAGGATACGCAGTATTTT. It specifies CASRQRQEKDTQYF.

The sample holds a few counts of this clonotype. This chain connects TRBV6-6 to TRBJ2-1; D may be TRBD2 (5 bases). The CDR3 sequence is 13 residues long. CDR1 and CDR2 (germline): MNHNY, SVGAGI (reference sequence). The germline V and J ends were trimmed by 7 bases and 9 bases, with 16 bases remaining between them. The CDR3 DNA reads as TGTGCCAGCACACGAGCGGCCGGGCGTGAGCAGTTCTTC. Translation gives CASTRAAGREQFF.

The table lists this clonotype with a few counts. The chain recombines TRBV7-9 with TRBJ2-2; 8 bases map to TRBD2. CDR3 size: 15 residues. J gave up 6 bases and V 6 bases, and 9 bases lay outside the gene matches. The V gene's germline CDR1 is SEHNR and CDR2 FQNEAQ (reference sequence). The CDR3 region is CASRDRLARAGELFF. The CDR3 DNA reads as TGTGCCAGCAGGGATCGACTAGCGCGGGCCGGGGAGCTGTTTTTT.

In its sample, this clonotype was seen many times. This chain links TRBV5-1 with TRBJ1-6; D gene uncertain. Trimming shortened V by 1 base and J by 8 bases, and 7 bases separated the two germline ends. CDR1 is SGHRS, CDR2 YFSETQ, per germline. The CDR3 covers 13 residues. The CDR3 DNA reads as TGCGCCAGCAGCTTGAAGGCAGATTCACCCCTCCACTTT. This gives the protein CASSLKADSPLHF.

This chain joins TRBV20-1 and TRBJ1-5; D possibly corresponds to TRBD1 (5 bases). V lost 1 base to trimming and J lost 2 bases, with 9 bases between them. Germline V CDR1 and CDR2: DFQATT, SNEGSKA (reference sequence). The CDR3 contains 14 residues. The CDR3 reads CSARVGRGNQPQHF. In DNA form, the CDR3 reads TGCAGTGCTAGAGTGGGGCGCGGCAATCAGCCCCAGCATTTT.

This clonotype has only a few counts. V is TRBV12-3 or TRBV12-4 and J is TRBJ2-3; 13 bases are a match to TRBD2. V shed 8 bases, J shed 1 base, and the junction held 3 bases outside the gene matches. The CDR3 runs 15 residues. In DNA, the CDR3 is TGTGCCAGCGGACTAGCGGGGGCCCGCACAGATACGCAGTATTTT. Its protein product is CASGLAGARTDTQYF.

The chain's CDR3 is CSVPGQYEQYF. The CDR3 nucleotides are TGCAGTGTTCCGGGACAATACGAGCAGTACTTC. The rearrangement uses TRBV20-1 and TRBJ2-7; TRBD1 is a possible D gene (6 bases). This CDR3 has 11 amino acids. Per germline, CDR1 DFQATT and CDR2 SNEGSKA (reference sequence). V was trimmed by 7 bases and J by 4 bases, leaving 11 bases between them.

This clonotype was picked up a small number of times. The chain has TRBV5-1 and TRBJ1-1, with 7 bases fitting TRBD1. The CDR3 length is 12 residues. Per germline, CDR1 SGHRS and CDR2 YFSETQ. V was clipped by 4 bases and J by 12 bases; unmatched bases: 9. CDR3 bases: TGCGCCAGCAGCCAGGGGGAAGCGGTGACTTTCTTT. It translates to CASSQGEAVTFF.

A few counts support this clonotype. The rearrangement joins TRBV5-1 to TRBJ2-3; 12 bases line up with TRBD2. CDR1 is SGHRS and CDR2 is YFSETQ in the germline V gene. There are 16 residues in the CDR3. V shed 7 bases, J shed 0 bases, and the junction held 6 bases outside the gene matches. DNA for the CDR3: TGCGCCAGCGCCCTAGGACTAGCGGGAAGCACAGATACGCAGTATTTT. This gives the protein CASALGLAGSTDTQYF.

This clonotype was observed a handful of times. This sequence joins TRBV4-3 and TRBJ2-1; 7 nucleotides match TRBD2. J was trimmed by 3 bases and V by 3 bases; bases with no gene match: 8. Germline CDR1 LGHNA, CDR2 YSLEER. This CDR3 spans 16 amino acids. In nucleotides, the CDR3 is TGCGCCAGCAGCCACGTTAGCGGGCCCTTCTACAATGAGCAGTTCTTC. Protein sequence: CASSHVSGPFYNEQFF.

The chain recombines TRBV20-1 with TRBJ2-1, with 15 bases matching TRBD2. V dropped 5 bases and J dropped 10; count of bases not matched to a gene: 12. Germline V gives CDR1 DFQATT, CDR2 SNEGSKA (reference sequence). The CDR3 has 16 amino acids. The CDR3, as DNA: TGCAGTGCTCCCCTCCGGACTAGCGGGGGGGGAGGAGAGCAGTTCTTC. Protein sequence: CSAPLRTSGGGGEQFF.

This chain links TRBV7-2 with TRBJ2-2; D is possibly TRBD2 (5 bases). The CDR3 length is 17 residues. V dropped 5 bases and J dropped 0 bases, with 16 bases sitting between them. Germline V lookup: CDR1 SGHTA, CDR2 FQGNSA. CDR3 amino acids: CASSPSLAVANTGELFF. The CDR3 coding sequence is TGTGCCAGCAGCCCTAGCTTGGCGGTCGCGAACACCGGGGAGCTGTTTTTT.

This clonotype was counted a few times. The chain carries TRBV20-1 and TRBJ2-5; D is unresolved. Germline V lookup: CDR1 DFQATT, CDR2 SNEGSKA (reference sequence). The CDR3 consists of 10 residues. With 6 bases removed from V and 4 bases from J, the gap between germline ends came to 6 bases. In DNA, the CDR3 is TGCAGTGCAGTCTCAGAGACCCAGTACTTC. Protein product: CSAVSETQYF.

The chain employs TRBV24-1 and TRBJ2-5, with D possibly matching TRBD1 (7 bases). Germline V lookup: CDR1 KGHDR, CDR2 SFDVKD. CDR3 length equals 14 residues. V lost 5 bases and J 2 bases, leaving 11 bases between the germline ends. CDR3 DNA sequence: TGTGCCACCAGTGTGGGGGGACAGCAAGAGACCCAGTACTTC. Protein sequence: CATSVGGQQETQYF.

The DNA for the CDR3 is TGCGCCAGCAGAGGACAGGGGGGGAGCACCGGGGAGCTGTTTTTT. Translating gives CASRGQGGSTGELFF. The chain has TRBV4-3 and TRBJ2-2; 10 nucleotides align to TRBD1. CDR3 length: 15 residues. The V gene end was trimmed by 6 bases and the J gene end by 4 bases; junction bases not matched to a gene: 5. CDR1 and CDR2 (germline): LGHNA, YSLEER.

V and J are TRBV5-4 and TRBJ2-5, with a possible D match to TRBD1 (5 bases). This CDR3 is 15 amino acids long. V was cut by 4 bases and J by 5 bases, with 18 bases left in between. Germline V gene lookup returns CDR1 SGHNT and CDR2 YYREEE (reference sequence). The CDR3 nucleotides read TGTGCCAGCAGCGGGGCCCCCAGCCCCTGGGAGACCCAGTACTTC. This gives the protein CASSGAPSPWETQYF.

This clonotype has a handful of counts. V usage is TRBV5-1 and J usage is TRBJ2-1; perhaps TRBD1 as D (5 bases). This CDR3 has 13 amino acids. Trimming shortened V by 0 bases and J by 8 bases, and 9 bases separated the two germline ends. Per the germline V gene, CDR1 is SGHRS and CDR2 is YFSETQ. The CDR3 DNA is TGCGCCAGCAGCTTGGGCCAGGGCTATGAGCAGTTCTTC. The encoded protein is CASSLGQGYEQFF.

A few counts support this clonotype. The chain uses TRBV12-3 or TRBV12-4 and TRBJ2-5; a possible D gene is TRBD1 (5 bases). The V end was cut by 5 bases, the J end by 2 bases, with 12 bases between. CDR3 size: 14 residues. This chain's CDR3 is CASSPRTPQETQYF. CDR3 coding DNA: TGTGCCAGCAGTCCCAGGACACCTCAAGAGACCCAGTACTTC.

CDR3 DNA sequence: TGCAGTGCTCCCCAGGACCGCTCAAGCACTGAAGCTTTCTTT. It codes for CSAPQDRSSTEAFF. The chain links TRBV20-1 to TRBJ1-1, with D hard to call. V lost 5 bases and J 4 bases, leaving 17 bases between the germline ends. The CDR3 runs 14 residues. The germline V gene has CDR1 DFQATT and CDR2 SNEGSKA (reference sequence).

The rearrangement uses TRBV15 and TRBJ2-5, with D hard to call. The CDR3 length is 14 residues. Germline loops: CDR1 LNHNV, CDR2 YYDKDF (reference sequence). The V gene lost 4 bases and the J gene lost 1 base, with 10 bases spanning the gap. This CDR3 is CATSTGGIQETQYF. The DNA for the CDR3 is TGTGCCACCAGCACAGGTGGCATCCAAGAGACCCAGTACTTC.

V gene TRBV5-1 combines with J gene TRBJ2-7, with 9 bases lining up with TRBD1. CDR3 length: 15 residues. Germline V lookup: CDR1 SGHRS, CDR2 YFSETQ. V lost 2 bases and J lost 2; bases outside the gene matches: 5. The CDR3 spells CASSFWTGDPYEQYF. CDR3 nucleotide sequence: TGCGCCAGCAGCTTTTGGACAGGGGACCCCTACGAGCAGTACTTC.

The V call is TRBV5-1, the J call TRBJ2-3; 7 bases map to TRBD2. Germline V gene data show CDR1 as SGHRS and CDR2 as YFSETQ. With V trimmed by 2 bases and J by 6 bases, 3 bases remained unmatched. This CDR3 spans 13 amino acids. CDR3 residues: CASSLTSVDTQYF. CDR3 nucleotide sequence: TGCGCCAGCAGCTTAACTAGCGTCGATACGCAGTATTTT.

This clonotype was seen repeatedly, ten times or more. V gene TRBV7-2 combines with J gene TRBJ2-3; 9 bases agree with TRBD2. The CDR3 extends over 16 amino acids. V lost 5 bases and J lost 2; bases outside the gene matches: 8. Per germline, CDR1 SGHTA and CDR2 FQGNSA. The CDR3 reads CASSLRAGGITDTQYF. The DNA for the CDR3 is TGTGCCAGCAGCCTCAGAGCGGGGGGTATCACAGATACGCAGTATTTT.

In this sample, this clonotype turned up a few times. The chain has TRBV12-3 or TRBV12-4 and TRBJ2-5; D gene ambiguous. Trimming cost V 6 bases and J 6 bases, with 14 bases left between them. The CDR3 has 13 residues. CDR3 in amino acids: CASSRFSAKTQYF. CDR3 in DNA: TGTGCCAGCAGCCGGTTTTCGGCAAAGACCCAGTACTTC.

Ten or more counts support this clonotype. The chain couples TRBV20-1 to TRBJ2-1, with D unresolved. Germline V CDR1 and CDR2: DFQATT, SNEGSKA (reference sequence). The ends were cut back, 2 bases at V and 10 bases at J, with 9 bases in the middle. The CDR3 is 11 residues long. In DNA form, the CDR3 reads TGCAGTGCTAGATCGGCCTGGGAGCAGTTCTTC. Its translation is CSARSAWEQFF.

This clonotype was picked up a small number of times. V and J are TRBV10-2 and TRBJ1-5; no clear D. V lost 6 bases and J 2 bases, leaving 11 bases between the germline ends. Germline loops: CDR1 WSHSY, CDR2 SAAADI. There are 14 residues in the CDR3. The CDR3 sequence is CASSPTAGNQPQHF. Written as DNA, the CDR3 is TGCGCCAGCAGCCCTACCGCGGGCAATCAGCCCCAGCATTTT.